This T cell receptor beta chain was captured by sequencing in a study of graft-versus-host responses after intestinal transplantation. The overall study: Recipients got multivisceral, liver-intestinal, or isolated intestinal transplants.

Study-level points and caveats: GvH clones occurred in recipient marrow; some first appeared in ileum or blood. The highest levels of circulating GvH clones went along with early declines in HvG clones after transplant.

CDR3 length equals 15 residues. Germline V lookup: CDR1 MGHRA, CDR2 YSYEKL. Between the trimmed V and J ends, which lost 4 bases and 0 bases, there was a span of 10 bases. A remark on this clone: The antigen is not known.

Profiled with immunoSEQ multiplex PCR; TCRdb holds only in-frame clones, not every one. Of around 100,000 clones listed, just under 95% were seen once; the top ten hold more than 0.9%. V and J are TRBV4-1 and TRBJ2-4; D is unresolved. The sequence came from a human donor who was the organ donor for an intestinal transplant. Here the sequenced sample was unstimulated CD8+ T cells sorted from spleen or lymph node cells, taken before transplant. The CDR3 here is CASSLHSEAKNIQYF. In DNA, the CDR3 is TGCGCCAGCAGCCTCCACAGTGAAGCCAAAAACATTCAGTACTTC.